This TCR beta chain was identified during a study of early stage breast cancer tumors. Trimming took off 1 base at V and 3 bases at J, with 13 bases between the two ends. The length of the CDR3 is 15 residues. The germline CDR1 and CDR2 sequences are SGHDN and FVKESK. Each sample had two DNA replicates, approximately 0.52 ug blood or about 1.4 ug tissue. Method: immunoSEQ multiplex PCR; TCRdb's copy keeps in-frame clones and lacks some. The table records over 5,500 clones, 50% to 75% of them present only once. Findings of the study overall: Tumors had around 2.5-fold higher T cell density than normal breast. Most shared enriched TCRB sequences were commonly generated ones.

Of note for this clone: Its specificity is not known.

The sequence derives from a person in their fifties with breast cancer. The specimen was normal breast tissue next to the tumor. This rearrangement joins TRBV14 to TRBJ2-7; the D gene is possibly TRBD1 (8 bases). CDR3 amino acids: CASSQVTGGGYEQYF. As DNA, the CDR3 is TGTGCCAGCAGCCAAGTTACAGGGGGGGGCTACGAGCAGTACTTC.